This entry features one T cell receptor (beta chain) sequence. As yet, its antigen is unknown. This sample is part of a study of graft-versus-host responses after intestinal transplantation. For the study at large: The recipients all started with anti-thymocyte globulin induction and then took tacrolimus and steroids for 3 to 4 years.

Study observations and caveats: Some patients had graft-donor T cell macrochimerism. In their allografts, the ratios of graft-versus-host to host-versus-graft T cell clones were high. Recipient marrow contained GvH clones, some of which appeared first in ileum or blood.

The repertoire was sequenced with immunoSEQ multiplex PCR; TCRdb's copy has only in-frame clones and lacks some. This table holds 84,000 or so clones, about nine tenths found once. This receptor was obtained from a human donor who was the organ donor for an intestinal transplant. Specimen: unstimulated CD8+ T cells sorted from spleen or lymph node cells, collected before transplant.

The CDR3 nucleotides are TGTGCCAGCAGTTGGCGGGACAGACAGCCCTACGAGCAGTACTTC. Its translation is CASSWRDRQPYEQYF. The V gene is TRBV27, the J gene TRBJ2-7, with D perhaps matching TRBD1 (7 bases). The CDR3 covers 15 residues. Per the germline V gene, CDR1 is MNHEY and CDR2 is SMNVEV (reference sequence). V was trimmed by 4 bases and J by 2 bases, leaving 15 bases between them.